The clone carrying this T cell receptor beta chain was recorded many times. J gave up 3 bases and V 6 bases, and 10 bases lay outside the gene matches. Germline V gives CDR1 MNHEY, CDR2 SMNVEV (reference sequence). This CDR3 has 15 residues. This sample is drawn from a study of CD8 T cells in ankylosing spondylitis. TCRdb independently ran MiXCR on the 5' RACE reads; one entry per CDR3 protein. Of approximately 200,000 distinct CDR3 sequences in the sample, 9.5% to 15% were seen once. The sequenced material came from blood, either unsorted or a sorted T cell fraction (not recorded which). The rearrangement uses TRBV27 and TRBJ2-7; 8 nucleotides agree with TRBD1. This clonotype originated in a male donor with ankylosing spondylitis or in good health (not recorded which). The CDR3 nucleotides read TGTGCCAGCAGCCTCACAGGGGGAGTTTTCTACGAGCAGTACTTC. Its protein is CASSLTGGVFYEQYF.